The next 22 T cell receptor beta chains were all read from a single sample in a study of CD8 T cells in ankylosing spondylitis. From the 5' RACE reads, TCRdb called clonotypes with MiXCR, one entry per CDR3 protein. The table includes 250,000 to 300,000 distinct CDR3 sequences, about 20% detected once. Sequencing was carried out using blood, either unsorted or a sorted T cell fraction (not recorded which). These receptors were obtained from a male donor with ankylosing spondylitis or in good health (not recorded which).

The CDR3 DNA reads as TGTGCCAGCAGCTCTCGGACAGGGACAGAGACCCAGTACTTC. Amino acids: CASSSRTGTETQYF. V gene TRBV7-6 combines with J gene TRBJ2-5, with 8 bases that match TRBD1. The germline V gene has CDR1 SGHVS and CDR2 FNYEAQ. The CDR3 is made up of 14 amino acids. The trim removed 4 bases at V and 4 bases at J, leaving 5 bases unmatched.

This clonotype was seen once. V usage is TRBV28 and J usage is TRBJ1-2; 9 bases match TRBD1. CDR1 and CDR2 from the germline V gene are MDHEN and SYDVKM. The CDR3 extends over 14 amino acids. J lost 4 bases, V lost 5 bases, and 5 bases had no gene match. Here the CDR3 reads CASSPTGGLYGYTF. The DNA for the CDR3 is TGTGCCAGCAGTCCGACAGGGGGACTCTATGGCTACACCTTC.

Here the CDR3 DNA reads TGCGCCAGCAGCCCTTCGGGGACCCATGAGCAGTTCTTC. It encodes CASSPSGTHEQFF. The V and J genes are TRBV5-1 and TRBJ2-1, with D perhaps assigned TRBD1 or TRBD2 (5 bases each). V lost 4 bases and J 8 bases, leaving 13 bases between the germline ends. The length of the CDR3 is 13 residues. Per the germline V gene, CDR1 is SGHRS and CDR2 is YFSETQ.

This clonotype was detected ten times or more. The V gene is TRBV7-8, the J gene TRBJ2-7; tentative D call: TRBD2 (6 bases). CDR3 size: 14 residues. Trimming cost V 5 bases and J 1 base, with 12 bases left between them. Germline loops: CDR1 SGHVS, CDR2 FQNEAQ. The CDR3 coding sequence is TGTGCCAGCAGCCCCGACGGGAGATCCTACGAGCAGTACGTC. Protein sequence: CASSPDGRSYEQYV.

The sample holds a few counts of this clonotype. The chain couples TRBV5-5 to TRBJ2-7; 10 nucleotides align to TRBD2. The V and J ends lost 2 bases and 2 bases, in that order; junction bases with no gene match: 7. Germline-derived CDR1 and CDR2 are SGHKS and YYEKEE (reference sequence). CDR3 size: 16 residues. The CDR3 DNA sequence: TGTGCCAGCAGCTTAATAGCGGGAGGAGGAACCTACGAGCAGTACGTC. It codes for CASSLIAGGGTYEQYV.

The chain couples TRBV6-5 to TRBJ1-6; 7 positions match TRBD1. Germline V gene data show CDR1 as MNHEY and CDR2 as SVGAGI. The CDR3 extends over 15 amino acids. The V segment lost 0 bases and the J segment 7 bases; nucleotides outside the gene matches: 3. For the CDR3, the DNA is TGTGCCAGCAGTTACTCTGGGACAGACAATTCACCCCTCCACTTT. As protein: CASSYSGTDNSPLHF.

This chain joins TRBV6-1 and TRBJ1-6; 7 nucleotides match TRBD1. The junction had 3 bases not matched to a gene; V was cut back by 8 bases and J by 5 bases. CDR3 length equals 13 residues. Germline assignment: CDR1 MNHNS and CDR2 SASEGT. The CDR3 protein is CASLQGNNSPLHF. For the CDR3, the DNA is TGTGCCAGCCTACAGGGGAATAATTCACCCCTCCACTTT.

The V gene is TRBV5-6, the J gene TRBJ1-2, with D possibly TRBD1 on 5 matching bases. Trimming removed 6 bases from V and 2 bases from J, with 20 bases in between. CDR1 SGHDT and CDR2 YYEEEE come from the germline V gene. The CDR3 loop spans 16 amino acids. CDR3 region: CASMQRRTRQNYGYTF. The CDR3 coding sequence is TGTGCCAGCATGCAGAGACGGACGAGACAGAACTATGGCTACACCTTC.

The chain links TRBV18 to TRBJ2-1; TRBD1 is a possible D gene (5 bases). The ends were cut back, 5 bases at V and 10 bases at J, with 24 bases in the middle. This CDR3 is built from 16 residues. CDR1 is KGHSH, CDR2 LQKENI, per germline. Here the CDR3 reads CASSSLTFDSSREQFF. CDR3 sequence (DNA): TGTGCCAGCTCATCTTTAACTTTTGACAGTTCAAGAGAGCAGTTCTTC.

This clonotype was observed many times. The genes are TRBV29-1 and TRBJ2-1, with D maybe TRBD2 (6 bases). Per germline, CDR1 SQVTM and CDR2 ANQGSEA. The length of the CDR3 is 12 residues. The V end was cut by 7 bases, the J end by 2 bases, with 9 bases between. CDR3: CSGGTTYNEQFF. CDR3 nucleotides: TGCAGCGGCGGGACGACCTACAATGAGCAGTTCTTC.

This clonotype was detected a few times. At one end, the junction sequence differs from germline, possibly due to a read error. This chain uses TRBV6-5 with TRBJ1-1; D is ambiguous. Germline V gene sequence: CDR1 MNHEY, CDR2 SVGAGI. CDR3 length equals 12 residues. Written as DNA, the CDR3 is TGTGCCAGCAGTCACTCACAAGGTGAAGCTTTCTTT. This encodes CASSHSQGEAFF.

In this sample, this clonotype turned up a few times. J is TRBJ1-2 and V is TRBV12-3 or TRBV12-4; D may be TRBD1 (6 bases). This CDR3 has 14 residues. The V end was cut by 3 bases, the J end by 2 bases, with 10 bases between. The CDR3 DNA is TGTGCCAGCAGTTTTCTGGACAGCAACTATGGCTACACCTTC. Translation gives CASSFLDSNYGYTF.

This clonotype was seen a handful of times. The rearrangement links TRBV25-1 to TRBJ2-2; 7 bases match TRBD1. Germline values: CDR1 MGHDK, CDR2 SYGVNS. The CDR3 length is 16 residues. The ends lost 6 bases at V and 2 bases at J; junction bases unmatched: 9. DNA of the CDR3: TGTGCCAGCAGACCACCGGGACAGATCAACACCGGGGAGCTGTTTTTT. It yields the protein CASRPPGQINTGELFF. The whole variable domain, filled in from reference TRBV25-1 and TRBJ2-2, reads EADIYQTPRYLVIGTGKKITLECSQTMGHDKMYWYQQDPGMELHLIHYSYGVNSTEKGDLSSESTVSRIRTEHFPLTLESARPSHTSQYLCASRPPGQINTGELFFGEGSRLTVL.

This clonotype was counted a single time. The chain recombines TRBV9 with TRBJ2-5; D possibly corresponds to TRBD1 (5 bases). Germline-derived CDR1 and CDR2 are SGDLS and YYNGEE. The V and J ends lost 3 bases and 4 bases respectively, with 13 bases between them. This CDR3 has 14 residues. DNA of the CDR3: TGTGCCAGCAGCGCCGATCCAGGGATAGAGACCCAGTACTTC. This gives the protein CASSADPGIETQYF.

This clonotype was seen only a few times. The chain links TRBV28 to TRBJ2-3, with 11 bases identical to TRBD2. Trimming took 1 base from V and 2 from J; bases not matched to a gene: 8. Germline loops: CDR1 MDHEN, CDR2 SYDVKM. This CDR3 is built from 18 residues. CDR3 in amino acids: CASSLLLAGGPNTDTQYF. The CDR3 region has the DNA TGTGCCAGCAGTTTATTGCTAGCGGGGGGCCCCAACACAGATACGCAGTATTTT.

A remark on this clonotype: This could be a read error, since a much larger clone is one nucleotide away. The chain combines TRBV20-1 with TRBJ2-5; tentatively, D is TRBD1 (5 bases). The CDR3 covers 13 residues. CDR1 is DFQATT and CDR2 is SNEGSKA in the germline V gene (reference sequence). The CDR3 protein is CSATAGFQETHYF. Here the CDR3 DNA reads TGCAGTGCTACCGCAGGGTTTCAGGAGACCCACTACTTC.

The genes are TRBV5-1 and TRBJ1-2; D gene uncertain. CDR1 is SGHRS, CDR2 YFSETQ, per germline. This CDR3 is built from 13 residues. V was shortened by 4 bases and J by 8 bases, with 15 bases between the two germline ends. DNA of the CDR3: TGCGCCAGCAGCGAGTTAGGCGCGGCGGGCTACACCTTC. It specifies CASSELGAAGYTF.

The rearrangement links TRBV5-1 to TRBJ1-2; 7 nucleotides align to TRBD1. The V and J ends lost 4 bases and 8 bases, in that order; junction bases with no gene match: 11. Germline loops: CDR1 SGHRS, CDR2 YFSETQ. The CDR3 is 14 residues long. CDR3 protein: CASSTRTGTGGYTF. The DNA for the CDR3 is TGCGCCAGCAGCACCAGGACAGGAACAGGCGGCTACACCTTC.

This clonotype was observed a handful of times. CDR3 DNA sequence: TGCAGTCCGTCAGAGGGTGTCAATCAGCCCCAGCATTTT. Its protein product is CSPSEGVNQPQHF. V usage is TRBV20-1 and J usage is TRBJ1-5; D is unresolved. V lost 8 bases and J lost 3, with 14 bases in between. This CDR3 spans 13 amino acids. CDR1 and CDR2 (germline): DFQATT, SNEGSKA (reference sequence).

J is TRBJ2-3 and V is TRBV7-2; TRBD1 agrees at 9 bases. Looked up from germline, CDR1 is SGHTA and CDR2 is FQGNSA. J lost 2 bases, V lost 5 bases, and 8 bases had no gene match. The CDR3 is 16 amino acids. The chain's CDR3 is CASSLVGQGFTDTQYF. CDR3 sequence (DNA): TGTGCCAGCAGCCTCGTTGGACAGGGGTTCACAGATACGCAGTATTTT.

The V gene is TRBV20-1, the J gene TRBJ1-3; weak D call: TRBD1 (5 bases). Trimming left V 3 bases short and J 4 bases short, with 16 bases between. The CDR3 runs to 15 residues. CDR1 and CDR2 from the germline V gene are DFQATT and SNEGSKA (reference sequence). CDR3 loop: CSARSGPGRGNTIYF. Here the CDR3 DNA reads TGCAGTGCTAGGTCGGGGCCAGGGCGAGGAAACACCATATATTTT.

This clonotype was counted between two and nine times. This chain joins TRBV28 and TRBJ1-1; D unresolved. CDR1 and CDR2 from the germline V gene are MDHEN and SYDVKM. The V and J ends lost 4 bases and 1 base respectively, with 19 bases between them. This CDR3 is built from 17 residues. The CDR3 DNA reads TGTGCCAGCAGTTCCCGGCCGCAGCGGGCAGGGAACACTGAAGCTTTCTTT. Its protein is CASSSRPQRAGNTEAFF. The complete variable domain, with remaining parts taken from reference TRBV28 and TRBJ1-1, reads DVKVTQSSRYLVKRTGEKVFLECVQDMDHENMFWYRQDPGLGLRLIYFSYDVKMKEKGDIPEGYSVSREKKERFSLILESASTNQTSMYLCASSSRPQRAGNTEAFFGQGTRLTVV.